This is a list of T cell receptor beta chains from one sample in a study of human T cells and chemical hapten exposure. TCRdb processed the RACE reads anew with MiXCR; each CDR3 protein has one entry. The sample has some 89,000 distinct CDR3 sequences; 27% are singletons. Specimen: whole blood, collected in connection with sensitization to the hapten diphenylcyclopropenone (DPC). The receptors derive from a man aged 40-49 years with alopecia areata. Some clones in this sample may be carry-over from other donors' samples. The CDR3 runs from the conserved cysteine through the conserved F or W. A D gene is named only where the DNA matches it firmly. Rows may omit the clone size; those that give it use once, few, many or a size class.

d_call j_call v_call clone_size cdr3_aa cdr3_nt
. TRBJ2-3 TRBV15 . CATSPWRQGPDTQYF TGTGCCACCAGCCCTTGGAGGCAGGGACCAGATACGCAGTATTTT
TRBD1 TRBJ1-5 TRBV24-1 . CATSEGTGSQPQHF TGTGCCACCAGTGAAGGGACAGGGTCTCAGCCCCAGCATTTT
. TRBJ2-6 TRBV9 few CASSGTNTGANVLTF TGTGCCAGCAGCGGAACTAATACTGGGGCCAACGTCCTGACTTTC
TRBD1 TRBJ1-1 TRBV28 . CASSLDRGGGTEAFF TGTGCCAGCAGTTTGGACAGGGGGGGCGGAACTGAAGCTTTCTTT
TRBD1 TRBJ2-1 TRBV9 many CASSAETGFGNEQFF TGTGCCAGCAGCGCCGAGACAGGGTTTGGCAATGAGCAGTTCTTC
TRBD2 TRBJ2-7 TRBV7-2 few CASSSASGAVSGEQYF TGTGCCAGCAGCTCCGCTAGCGGGGCCGTCTCGGGGGAGCAGTACTTC
. TRBJ2-5 TRBV5-1 few CASSRDWKETQYF TGCGCCAGCAGCCGGGACTGGAAAGAGACCCAGTACTTC
. TRBJ2-1 TRBV7-2 few CASSPGTPGPYNEQFF TGTGCCAGCAGCCCGGGGACTCCGGGGCCCTACAATGAGCAGTTCTTC
TRBD1 TRBJ2-7 TRBV7-6 . CASSAGTAYEQYF TGTGCCAGCAGCGCCGGGACAGCTTACGAGCAGTACTTC
. TRBJ2-3 TRBV7-3 few CASSSQGGTQYF TGTGCCAGCAGCTCGCAGGGGGGTACGCAGTATTTT
. TRBJ2-1 TRBV6-1 . CASSLAGFPYNEQFF TGTGCCAGCAGTCTAGCCGGGTTCCCCTACAATGAGCAGTTCTTC
. TRBJ1-1 TRBV29-1 few CSVVKLGSTEAFF TGCAGCGTTGTCAAGCTGGGGAGCACTGAAGCTTTCTTT
. TRBJ1-6 TRBV7-2 . CASSLGTPLHF TGTGCCAGCAGCTTAGGGACACCCCTCCACTTT
. TRBJ2-7 TRBV4-3 . CASATGTTSPGEQYF TGCGCCAGCGCCACCGGGACCACGAGTCCGGGCGAGCAGTACTTC
. TRBJ1-1 TRBV20-1 . CSARDQISTEAFF TGCAGTGCTAGAGATCAAATTAGCACTGAAGCTTTCTTT
TRBD2 TRBJ2-3 TRBV7-2 . CASRHRGSGDTSGTQYF TGTGCCAGCAGGCACCGGGGGAGCGGGGATACTTCGGGTACGCAGTATTTT
. TRBJ2-5 TRBV12-3/TRBV12-4 few CASSSPDGTLGEAQYF TGTGCCAGCTCATCCCCGGACGGGACGCTAGGGGAGGCCCAGTACTTC
. TRBJ2-7 TRBV6-1 many CASSEQGYEQYF TGTGCCAGCAGTGAACAAGGGTACGAGCAGTACTTC
. TRBJ2-3 TRBV10-3 . CAISESSTDTQYF TGTGCCATCAGTGAGTCCTCCACAGATACGCAGTATTTT
. TRBJ2-3 TRBV19 many CASSGQGTDTQYF TGTGCCAGTAGTGGGCAGGGCACAGATACGCAGTATTTT
. TRBJ1-5 TRBV12-3/TRBV12-4 . CASSFGASYSNQPQHF TGTGCCAGCAGTTTCGGGGCATCATATAGCAATCAGCCCCAGCATTTT
TRBD1 TRBJ2-7 TRBV5-1 . CASSLEGGSPPYEQYF TGCGCCAGCAGCTTGGAAGGGGGCAGCCCCCCCTACGAGCAGTACTTC
. TRBJ2-7 TRBV30 . CAWSRSSYEQYF TGTGCCTGGAGTCGGAGCTCCTACGAGCAGTACTTC
TRBD2 TRBJ2-7 TRBV7-2 . CASRAAAGRTYEQYF TGTGCCAGCAGAGCCGCAGCGGGACGAACCTACGAGCAGTACTTC
TRBD1 TRBJ1-1 TRBV10-2 . CTTIPTGRNTEAFF TGCACCACCATCCCGACAGGGAGGAACACTGAAGCTTTCTTT
. TRBJ1-1 TRBV3-1 . CASSQSTARDLGF TGTGCCAGCAGCCAATCCACCGCCCGGGACCTTGGATTT
TRBD1 TRBJ2-7 TRBV7-2 . CASSSGTGGRYF TGTGCCAGCAGCTCCGGGACAGGAGGTCGGTACTTC
TRBD1 TRBJ2-7 TRBV4-2 few CASSRLTGDEQYF TGTGCCAGCAGCCGCCTGACAGGGGACGAGCAGTACTTC
. TRBJ2-3 TRBV7-3 . CASSPLGFTDTQYF TGTGCCAGCAGCCCCCTCGGCTTCACAGATACGCAGTATTTT
TRBD2 TRBJ2-1 TRBV27 once CASSLRGEKTSGSNEQFF TGTGCCAGCAGTTTAAGGGGGGAGAAGACTAGCGGGAGTAATGAGCAGTTCTTC
TRBD2 TRBJ2-3 TRBV20-1 few CSARRLADTSDTQYF TGCAGTGCTAGGAGACTAGCGGATACTTCAGATACGCAGTATTTT
. TRBJ2-5 TRBV9 few CASSVGPKETQYF TGTGCCAGCAGCGTAGGGCCCAAAGAGACCCAGTACTTC
. TRBJ2-7 TRBV5-5 few CASSLADYEQYF TGTGCCAGCAGCTTGGCGGACTACGAGCAGTACTTC
TRBD1 TRBJ1-4 TRBV6-5 . CASSAGRGREKLFF TGTGCCAGCAGTGCCGGAAGGGGGCGTGAAAAACTGTTTTTT
. TRBJ2-7 TRBV12-3/TRBV12-4 . CASSLEAAYEQYF TGTGCCAGCAGTTTAGAAGCGGCCTACGAGCAGTACTTC
TRBD2 TRBJ2-1 TRBV19 . CASTSGTSGYNEQFF TGTGCCAGTACCTCAGGGACTAGCGGTTACAATGAGCAGTTCTTC
. TRBJ2-1 TRBV12-3/TRBV12-4 few CASSSEVRAQYNEQFF TGTGCCAGCAGTTCCGAGGTGAGGGCCCAATACAATGAGCAGTTCTTC
TRBD2 TRBJ2-3 TRBV7-9 few CASSFPSGSAGASGNTQYF TGTGCCAGCAGCTTCCCTAGCGGGAGCGCGGGCGCGTCAGGGAATACGCAGTATTTT
TRBD2 TRBJ2-7 TRBV12-3/TRBV12-4 . CASSQREDADEQYF TGTGCCAGCAGCCAGCGGGAGGACGCGGACGAGCAGTACTTC
TRBD1 TRBJ2-3 TRBV29-1 many CSARDRGFTDTQYF TGCAGCGCCAGGGACAGGGGGTTCACAGATACGCAGTATTTT
. TRBJ2-5 TRBV7-9 . CASTLTEGVKTQYF TGTGCCAGCACTCTTACCGAGGGTGTGAAGACCCAGTACTTC
TRBD1 TRBJ2-7 TRBV6-6 . CASRTGTGDYEQYF TGTGCCAGCAGGACCGGGACAGGGGACTACGAGCAGTACTTC